Sequencing of this T cell receptor beta chain was carried out in a study of early T cells in non-severe SARS-CoV-2 infection (dated by TCRdb to about 2021). Background on the whole study: Bulk RNA from unsorted whole blood was used for TCR sequencing, so alpha and beta chains could not be paired. The study at large found these results: Matching against VDJdb was skewed toward anti-spike CD8 responses, likely underestimated virus-specific expansions, and missed private and CD4 specificities.

V lost 3 bases and J lost 5 bases, and the count of bases not matched to a germline gene is 1. The CDR3 covers 13 residues, taking in both the cysteine and the phenylalanine. Solely the CDR3 DNA is kept, with 39 bases framed from the first base. Library method: 5' RACE. Sequencing was carried out with a NextSeq 500. Unique molecular identifiers were attached to individual cDNA molecules in the TCR library protocol so that sequencing error and PCR bias could be corrected. Both TCR alpha and beta chains were sequenced, and tight co-correlation was observed between alpha and beta sequence abundances in each sample. The source study handled its data this way. Decombinator V4 was used to annotate the V gene, J gene and CDR3 of the TCR sequences. TCRs were defined as expanded if a significant change between any two time points was detected under a Poisson model with p below 0.0001. Abundances of TCRs were expressed as counts per million after normalisation to the total number of TCRs sequenced in each sample. TRAV1-2 paired with TRAJ12, TRAJ20 or TRAJ33 defined MAIT TCRs, while TRAV10 paired with TRAJ18 defined iNKT TCRs. VDJdb, accessed on 1 November 2021, was searched for TCRs annotated for CMV, EBV and SARS-CoV-2, and TCRs annotated for more than one antigen were excluded. Starting from the raw public reads, TCRdb applied fastp trimming at Q25, assembled clones with MiXCR and retained in-frame beta chains. Merged by CDR3 protein, the rows form single entries marked with the most common genes and DNA. These V and J calls are TCRdb output, not the study's own analysis. The sample has 70,000 to 75,000 distinct CDR3 sequences on record, less than 15% of them singletons. In total, the top ten clones hold 3.5% to 5.5% of the sample.

Set within a cohort of healthcare workers in London, UK, this nested case-control study involved weekly PCR testing of nasopharyngeal swabs along with blood sampling. Between 23 and 31 March 2020, the week of the UK lockdown, healthcare workers were enrolled and then followed up weekly for as long as 16 weeks. This clonotype was seen a handful of times. Its recognized antigen is unknown. No much larger clone exists at a distance of one base, and base qualities are not known. This sequence was found in an adult who was a healthcare worker with PCR-confirmed SARS-CoV-2 infection or an uninfected control (not recorded which). Recombination joined TRBV12-3 or TRBV12-4 with TRBJ2-3; TRBD2 lines up with 8 middle nucleotides. Input material: whole blood. The nucleotide sequence reads TGTGCCAGCAGTTTTCTAGCGGGAGATACGCAGTATTTT. This codes for CASSFLAGDTQYF.